Each of the 22 T cell receptor beta chains below was sequenced from the same sample in a study of cytomegalovirus exposure and HLA in healthy donors. Profiled with immunoSEQ multiplex PCR; TCRdb holds only in-frame clones, not every one. The sample has roughly 300,000 clones; approximately 90% are singletons. The specimen was PBMCs. The receptor source for this set is a woman between 18 and 29 years old in good health and CMV-seronegative.

This clone was detected only a few times. The chain carries TRBV7-9 and TRBJ1-4; 7 nucleotides line up with TRBD1. Germline CDR1 is SEHNR and CDR2 is FQNEAQ (reference sequence). This CDR3 has 14 residues. With 5 bases clipped from V and 3 bases from J, the junction kept 3 bases outside the gene matches. The CDR3 spells CASSPDRANEKLFF. Here the CDR3 DNA reads TGTGCCAGCAGCCCCGACAGGGCTAATGAAAAACTGTTTTTT.

The J gene is TRBJ1-4, the V gene TRBV23-1; 10 nucleotides align to TRBD1. TRBV23-1 qualifies as an ORF whose function is uncertain. CDR3 size: 18 residues. V lost 3 bases and J lost 0; bases outside the gene matches: 7. The CDR3 nucleotides read TGCGCCAGCAGTCATAGGGACAGGGGATCCGCAACTAATGAAAAACTGTTTTTT. Protein sequence: CASSHRDRGSATNEKLFF.

This clone was detected once. The chain has TRBV4-1 and TRBJ2-1; possibly TRBD2 for D (6 bases). V was trimmed by 1 base and J by 5 bases, leaving 9 bases between them. The germline gives CDR1 MGHRA, CDR2 YSYEKL. This CDR3 has 14 residues. The CDR3 DNA reads TGCGCCAGCAGCCAAGGGGGAGGCAACAATGAGCAGTTCTTC. Protein sequence: CASSQGGGNNEQFF.

This chain links TRBV27 with TRBJ2-3, with 10 bases identical to TRBD2. The J segment lost 4 bases and the V segment lost 5 bases, leaving 9 bases of the junction unmatched. CDR3 size: 16 residues. Germline V lookup: CDR1 MNHEY, CDR2 SMNVEV (reference sequence). The CDR3 DNA follows: TGTGCCAGCAGTCAGGGGCAGCTAGCGGGAGCAGATACGCAGTATTTT. It codes for CASSQGQLAGADTQYF.

This CDR3 reads CASRPRDRGYHGYTF. In DNA form, the CDR3 reads TGTGCCAGCAGGCCCCGGGACAGGGGGTATCATGGCTACACCTTC. J is TRBJ1-2 and V is TRBV2; 11 nucleotides align to TRBD1. The V gene end was trimmed by 6 bases and the J gene end by 6 bases; junction bases not matched to a gene: 9. CDR1 and CDR2 from the germline V gene are SNHLY and FYNNEI. This CDR3 is built from 15 residues.

The chain joins TRBV4-2 to TRBJ1-2, with 9 nucleotides matching TRBD1. With 0 bases clipped from V and 4 bases from J, the junction kept 3 bases outside the gene matches. Germline assignment: CDR1 LGHNA and CDR2 YNFKEQ. This CDR3 region has 15 residues. This chain's CDR3 is CASSQETGGPYGYTF. The CDR3 nucleotides read TGTGCCAGCAGCCAAGAAACAGGGGGCCCCTATGGCTACACCTTC.

The V call is TRBV5-6, the J call TRBJ2-5; 8 positions agree with TRBD2. Germline CDR1 SGHDT, CDR2 YYEEEE. There are 15 residues in the CDR3. With 4 bases clipped from V and 4 bases from J, the junction kept 9 bases outside the gene matches. CDR3 sequence: CASSPSGSGRETQYF. CDR3 DNA sequence: TGTGCCAGCAGCCCCAGCGGGAGTGGACGAGAGACCCAGTACTTC.

The chain links TRBV6-5 to TRBJ1-2; 8 bases align to TRBD1. The trim removed 4 bases at V and 7 bases at J, leaving 5 bases unmatched. Germline CDR1 MNHEY, CDR2 SVGAGI. CDR3 length: 13 amino acids. The DNA of the CDR3 is TGTGCCAGCAGTTCCCAGGGGGCGGGTGGCTACACCTTC. Residues: CASSSQGAGGYTF.

The chain recombines TRBV7-6 with TRBJ2-3, with 7 bases aligning to TRBD1. Germline CDR1 SGHVS, CDR2 FNYEAQ. This CDR3 contains 15 residues. The J segment lost 2 bases and the V segment lost 4 bases, leaving 6 bases of the junction unmatched. The CDR3, as DNA: TGTGCCAGCAGCTCGACAGGGACGCTCACAGATACGCAGTATTTT. It yields the protein CASSSTGTLTDTQYF.

The chain combines TRBV7-9 with TRBJ1-2; TRBD1 agrees at 8 bases. Germline CDR1 SEHNR, CDR2 FQNEAQ (reference sequence). This CDR3 spans 13 amino acids. J lost 6 bases, V lost 7 bases, and 7 bases had no gene match. CDR3 coding DNA: TGTGCCAGCATAAAAGGACAGGGCGATGGCTACACCTTC. It is translated as CASIKGQGDGYTF.

This rearrangement joins TRBV6-4 to TRBJ2-1; 9 bases align to TRBD2. The CDR3 covers 16 residues. Germline CDR1 MRHNA, CDR2 SNTAGT. J lost 4 bases, V lost 0 bases, and 4 bases had no gene match. DNA for the CDR3: TGTGCCAGCAGTGACTCGATGGCGGGAGGGTACAATGAGCAGTTCTTC. It encodes CASSDSMAGGYNEQFF.

The chain uses TRBV28 and TRBJ1-1; no firm D call. The CDR3 runs 15 residues. Germline V gene sequence: CDR1 MDHEN, CDR2 SYDVKM. V was pared by 7 bases and J by 1 base, with 16 bases between. CDR3 region: CASTRESGRNTEAFF. CDR3 coding DNA: TGTGCCAGCACCAGAGAGTCGGGTAGGAACACTGAAGCTTTCTTT. The full variable domain, its missing parts supplied by reference TRBV28 and TRBJ1-1, is DVKVTQSSRYLVKRTGEKVFLECVQDMDHENMFWYRQDPGLGLRLIYFSYDVKMKEKGDIPEGYSVSREKKERFSLILESASTNQTSMYLCASTRESGRNTEAFFGQGTRLTVV.

This clone has just one count. The rearrangement links TRBV6-5 to TRBJ2-7; weak D call: TRBD2 (6 bases). V was shortened by 2 bases and J by 3 bases, with 14 bases between the two germline ends. Per the germline V gene, CDR1 is MNHEY and CDR2 is SVGAGI. The CDR3 is 15 amino acids. The CDR3 region is CASSYGTPGVYEQYF. As DNA, the CDR3 is TGTGCCAGCAGTTACGGGACGCCGGGGGTCTACGAGCAGTACTTC.

The rearrangement links TRBV9 to TRBJ2-2, with a tentative D call TRBD2 (6 bases). This CDR3 contains 15 residues. Trimming took 4 bases from V and 7 from J, leaving 17 bases between them. CDR1 and CDR2 (germline): SGDLS, YYNGEE. The CDR3 DNA reads as TGTGCCAGCAGCCCTCGACTAGACCTCAGCGGGGAGCTGTTTTTT. Translating it yields CASSPRLDLSGELFF.

The chain couples TRBV29-1 to TRBJ2-1; TRBD1 aligns across 9 bases. J gave up 2 bases and V 6 bases, and 5 bases lay outside the gene matches. CDR1 SQVTM and CDR2 ANQGSEA come from the germline V gene. The CDR3 loop spans 14 amino acids. DNA for the CDR3: TGCAGCGTCCACAGGGGGCACCCCTACAATGAGCAGTTCTTC. Translated: CSVHRGHPYNEQFF.

The chain has TRBV15 and TRBJ2-3; D might be TRBD1 (6 bases). This CDR3 has 16 amino acids. The germline V and J ends were trimmed by 8 bases and 2 bases, with 20 bases remaining between them. Looked up from germline, CDR1 is LNHNV and CDR2 is YYDKDF (reference sequence). As DNA, the CDR3 is TGTGCCACCTCGACAGGCAGGGTAGCCACCACAGATACGCAGTATTTT. The encoded protein is CATSTGRVATTDTQYF.

The CDR3 loop reads CASSPLGEATNEKLFF. In nucleotides, the CDR3 is TGTGCCAGCAGCCCCCTCGGGGAAGCAACTAATGAAAAACTGTTTTTT. This chain links TRBV28 with TRBJ1-4, with D unclear. Germline CDR1 is MDHEN and CDR2 is SYDVKM. Trimming took 6 bases from V and 0 from J, leaving 14 bases between them. This CDR3 has 16 amino acids.

The J gene is TRBJ1-5, the V gene TRBV2, with D maybe TRBD1 (5 bases). This CDR3 is built from 15 residues. The V end was cut by 6 bases, the J end by 0 bases, with 12 bases between. CDR1 SNHLY and CDR2 FYNNEI come from the germline V gene. The CDR3, as DNA: TGTGCCAGCAGAGGCCGGGACTTTAGCAATCAGCCCCAGCATTTT. Amino acid sequence: CASRGRDFSNQPQHF.

Only one count was recorded for this clone. The chain carries TRBV27 and TRBJ2-1; 11 positions match TRBD2. After removal of 5 bases from V and 2 bases from J, the junction contained 8 bases not matched to a gene. Germline CDR1 MNHEY, CDR2 SMNVEV (reference sequence). This CDR3 spans 17 amino acids. The CDR3 is CASSPRRLAGPYNEQFF. Here the CDR3 DNA reads TGTGCCAGCAGTCCACGCAGACTAGCGGGACCCTACAATGAGCAGTTCTTC.

The chain carries TRBV12-5 and TRBJ2-5; 9 nucleotides agree with TRBD1. CDR3 length equals 17 residues. V shed 1 base, J shed 2 bases, and the junction held 8 bases outside the gene matches. Germline V CDR1 and CDR2: LGHNT, FRNRAP. The CDR3 DNA is TGTGCTAGTGGTTTGGGGATGGGGACAGGGATTCAAGAGACCCAGTACTTC. The encoded protein is CASGLGMGTGIQETQYF.

V usage is TRBV7-2 and J usage is TRBJ1-4, with 8 nucleotides matching TRBD1. Germline assignment: CDR1 SGHTA and CDR2 FQGNSA. This CDR3 has 16 residues. J lost 7 bases, V lost 1 base, and 8 bases had no gene match. CDR3 sequence reads: CASSLVGTGWAEKLFF. CDR3 DNA sequence: TGTGCCAGCAGCTTAGTTGGGACAGGTTGGGCTGAAAAACTGTTTTTT.

The chain employs TRBV6-5 and TRBJ2-3, with 7 bases lining up with TRBD2. The V segment lost 6 bases and the J segment 4 bases; nucleotides outside the gene matches: 7. This CDR3 contains 14 residues. Germline CDR1 reads MNHEY; CDR2 reads SVGAGI. In DNA form, the CDR3 reads TGTGCCAGCAGCCAAAGCGGGACCCCAGATACGCAGTATTTT. Translating gives CASSQSGTPDTQYF.